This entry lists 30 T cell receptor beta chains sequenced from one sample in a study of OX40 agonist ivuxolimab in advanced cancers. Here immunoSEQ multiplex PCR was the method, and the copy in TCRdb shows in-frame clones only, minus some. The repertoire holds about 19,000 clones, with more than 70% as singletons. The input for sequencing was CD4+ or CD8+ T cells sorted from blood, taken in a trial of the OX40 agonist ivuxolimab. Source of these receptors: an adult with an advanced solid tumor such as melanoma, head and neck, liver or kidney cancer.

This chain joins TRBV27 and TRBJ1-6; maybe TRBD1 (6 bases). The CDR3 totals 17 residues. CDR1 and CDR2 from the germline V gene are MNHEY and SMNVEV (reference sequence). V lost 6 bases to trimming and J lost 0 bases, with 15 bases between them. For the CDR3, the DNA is TGTGCCAGCAGCCTCTACACAGGGAACTCCTATAATTCACCCCTCCACTTT. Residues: CASSLYTGNSYNSPLHF.

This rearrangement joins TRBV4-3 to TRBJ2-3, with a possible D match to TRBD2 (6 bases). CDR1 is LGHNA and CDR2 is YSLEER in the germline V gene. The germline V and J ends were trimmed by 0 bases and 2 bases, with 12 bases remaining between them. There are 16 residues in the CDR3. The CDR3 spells CASSQDLRGYTDTQYF. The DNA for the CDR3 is TGCGCCAGCAGCCAAGATTTGCGGGGTTACACAGATACGCAGTATTTT.

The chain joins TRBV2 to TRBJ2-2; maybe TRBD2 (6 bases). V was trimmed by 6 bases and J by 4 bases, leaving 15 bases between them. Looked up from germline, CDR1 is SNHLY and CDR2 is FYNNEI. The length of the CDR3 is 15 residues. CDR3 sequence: CASRVLAELTGELFF. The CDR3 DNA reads TGTGCCAGCAGAGTACTAGCTGAGCTCACCGGGGAGCTGTTTTTT.

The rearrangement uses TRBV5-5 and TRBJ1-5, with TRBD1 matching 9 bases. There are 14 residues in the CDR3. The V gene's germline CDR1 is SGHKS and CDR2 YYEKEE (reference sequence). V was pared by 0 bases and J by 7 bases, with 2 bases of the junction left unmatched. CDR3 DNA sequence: TGTGCCAGCAGCTTGGGACAGGGGGTGCAGCCCCAGCATTTT. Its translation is CASSLGQGVQPQHF.

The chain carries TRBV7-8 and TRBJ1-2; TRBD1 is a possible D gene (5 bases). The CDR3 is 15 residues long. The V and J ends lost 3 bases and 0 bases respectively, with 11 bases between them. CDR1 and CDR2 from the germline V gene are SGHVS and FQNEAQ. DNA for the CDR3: TGTGCCAGCAGCTTTATGAGGGGCTCTAACTATGGCTACACCTTC. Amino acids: CASSFMRGSNYGYTF.

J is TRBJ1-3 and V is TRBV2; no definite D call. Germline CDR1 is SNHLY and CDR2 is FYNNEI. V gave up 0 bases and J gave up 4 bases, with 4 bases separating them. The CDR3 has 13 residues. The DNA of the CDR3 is TGTGCCAGCAGTGAAGCCGGGGGAAACACCATATATTTT. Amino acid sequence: CASSEAGGNTIYF.

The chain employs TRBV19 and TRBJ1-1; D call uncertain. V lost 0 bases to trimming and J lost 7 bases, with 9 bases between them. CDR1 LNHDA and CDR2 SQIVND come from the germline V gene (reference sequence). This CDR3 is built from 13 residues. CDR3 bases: TGTGCCAGTAGTATAGATTTCAGCAGTGAAGCTTTCTTT. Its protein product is CASSIDFSSEAFF.

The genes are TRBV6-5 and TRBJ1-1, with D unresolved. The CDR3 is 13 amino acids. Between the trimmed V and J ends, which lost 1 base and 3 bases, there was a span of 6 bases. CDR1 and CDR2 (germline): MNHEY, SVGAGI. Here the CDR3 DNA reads TGTGCCAGCAGTTACTACACCTACACTGAAGCTTTCTTT. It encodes CASSYYTYTEAFF.

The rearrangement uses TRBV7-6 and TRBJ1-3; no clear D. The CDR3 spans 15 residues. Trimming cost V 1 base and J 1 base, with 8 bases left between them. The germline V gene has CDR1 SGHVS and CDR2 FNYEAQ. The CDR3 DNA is TGTGCCAGCAGCTTAGGAGAGATATCTGGAAACACCATATATTTT. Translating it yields CASSLGEISGNTIYF.

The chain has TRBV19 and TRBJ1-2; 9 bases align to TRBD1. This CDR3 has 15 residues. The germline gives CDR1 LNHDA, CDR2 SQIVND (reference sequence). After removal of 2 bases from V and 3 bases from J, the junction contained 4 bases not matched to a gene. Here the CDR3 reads CASSITGTGHYGYTF. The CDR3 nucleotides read TGTGCCAGTAGTATAACCGGGACAGGGCACTATGGCTACACCTTC. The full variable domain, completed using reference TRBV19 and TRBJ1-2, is DGGITQSPKYLFRKEGQNVTLSCEQNLNHDAMYWYRQDPGQGLRLIYYSQIVNDFQKGDIAEGYSVSREKKESFPLTVTSAQKNPTAFYLCASSITGTGHYGYTFGSGTRLTVV.

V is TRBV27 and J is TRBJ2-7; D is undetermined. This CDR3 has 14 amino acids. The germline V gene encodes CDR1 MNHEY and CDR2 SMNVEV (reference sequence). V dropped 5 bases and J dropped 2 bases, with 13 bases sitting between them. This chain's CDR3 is CASSDGGIPYEQYF. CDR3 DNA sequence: TGTGCCAGCAGTGATGGCGGCATCCCCTACGAGCAGTACTTC.

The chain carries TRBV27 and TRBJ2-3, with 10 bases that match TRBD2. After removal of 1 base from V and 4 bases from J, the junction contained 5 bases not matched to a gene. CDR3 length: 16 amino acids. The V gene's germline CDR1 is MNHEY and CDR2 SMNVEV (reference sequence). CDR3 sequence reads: CASSLLGTSAADTQYF. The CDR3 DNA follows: TGTGCCAGCAGTTTATTGGGGACTAGCGCCGCAGATACGCAGTATTTT.

The CDR3 DNA follows: TGTGCCAGCAGTTTAATTTTGCAAGTGGAAAAAGATACGCAGTATTTT. This encodes CASSLILQVEKDTQYF. This rearrangement joins TRBV27 to TRBJ2-3; D unclear. The CDR3 runs to 16 residues. Trimming stripped 2 bases from V and 5 bases from J, with 17 bases between. Germline CDR1 reads MNHEY; CDR2 reads SMNVEV (reference sequence).

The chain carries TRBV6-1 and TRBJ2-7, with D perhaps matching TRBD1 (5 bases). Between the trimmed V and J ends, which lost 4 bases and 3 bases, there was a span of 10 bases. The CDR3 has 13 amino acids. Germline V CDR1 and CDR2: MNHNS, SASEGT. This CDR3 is CASSGHQGYEQYF. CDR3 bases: TGTGCCAGCAGTGGGCACCAGGGCTACGAGCAGTACTTC.

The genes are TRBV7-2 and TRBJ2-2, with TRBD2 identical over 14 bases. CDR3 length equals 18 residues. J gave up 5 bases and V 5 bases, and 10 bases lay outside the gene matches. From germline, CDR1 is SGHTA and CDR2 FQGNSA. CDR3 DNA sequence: TGTGCCAGCAGCCATGGACTAGCGGGGGGCCCGGGGACCGGGGAGCTGTTTTTT. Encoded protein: CASSHGLAGGPGTGELFF.

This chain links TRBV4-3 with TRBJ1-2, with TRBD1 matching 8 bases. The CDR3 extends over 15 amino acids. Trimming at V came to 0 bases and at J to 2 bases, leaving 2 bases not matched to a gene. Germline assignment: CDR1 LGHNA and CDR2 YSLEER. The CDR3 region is CASSQEAGGNYGYTF. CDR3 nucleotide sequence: TGCGCCAGCAGCCAAGAGGCAGGGGGCAACTATGGCTACACCTTC.

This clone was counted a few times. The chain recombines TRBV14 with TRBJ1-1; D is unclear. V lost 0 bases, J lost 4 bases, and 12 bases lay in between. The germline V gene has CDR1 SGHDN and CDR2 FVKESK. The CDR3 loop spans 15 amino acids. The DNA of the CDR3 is TGTGCCAGCAGCCAAGATAGGATGGGAAGCACTGAAGCTTTCTTT. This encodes CASSQDRMGSTEAFF.

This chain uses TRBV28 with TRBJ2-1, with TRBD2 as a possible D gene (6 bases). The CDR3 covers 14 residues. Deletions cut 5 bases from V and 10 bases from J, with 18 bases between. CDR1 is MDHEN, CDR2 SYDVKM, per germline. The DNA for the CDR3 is TGTGCCAGCAGTCACGGGACTCGATTACAGGAGCAGTTCTTC. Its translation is CASSHGTRLQEQFF.

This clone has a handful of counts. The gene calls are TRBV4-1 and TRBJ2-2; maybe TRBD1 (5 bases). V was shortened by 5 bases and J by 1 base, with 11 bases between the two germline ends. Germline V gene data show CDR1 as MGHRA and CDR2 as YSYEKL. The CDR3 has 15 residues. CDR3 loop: CASSFQTGNTGELFF. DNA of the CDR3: TGCGCCAGCAGCTTCCAAACAGGGAACACCGGGGAGCTGTTTTTT.

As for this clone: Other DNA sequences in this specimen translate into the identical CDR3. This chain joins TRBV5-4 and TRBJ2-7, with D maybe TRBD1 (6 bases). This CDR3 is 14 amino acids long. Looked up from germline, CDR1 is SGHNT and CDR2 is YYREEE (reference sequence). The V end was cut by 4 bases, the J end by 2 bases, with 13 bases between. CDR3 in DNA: TGTGCCAGCAGCCTGTACAGGGATCCCTACGAGCAGTACTTC. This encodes CASSLYRDPYEQYF.

CDR3 sequence: CASNIRNYYRTYQPQHF. In DNA form, the CDR3 reads TGTGCCAGCAACATAAGGAATTATTACCGGACATATCAGCCCCAGCATTTT. The rearrangement joins TRBV28 to TRBJ1-5; maybe TRBD1 (5 bases). Germline assignment: CDR1 MDHEN and CDR2 SYDVKM. The V end lost 7 bases, the J end lost 5 bases, and 24 bases lay between the germline ends. This CDR3 is 17 amino acids long.

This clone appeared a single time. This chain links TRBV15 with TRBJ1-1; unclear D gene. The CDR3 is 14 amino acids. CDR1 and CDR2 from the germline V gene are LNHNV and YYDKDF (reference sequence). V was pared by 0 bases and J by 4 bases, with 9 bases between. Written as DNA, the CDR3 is TGTGCCACCAGCAGAGATTCCAGAATCACTGAAGCTTTCTTT. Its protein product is CATSRDSRITEAFF.

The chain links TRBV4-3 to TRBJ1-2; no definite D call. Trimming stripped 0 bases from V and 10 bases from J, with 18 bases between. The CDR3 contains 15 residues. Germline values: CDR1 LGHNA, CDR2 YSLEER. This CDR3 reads CASSQDRGIGSDYTF. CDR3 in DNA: TGCGCCAGCAGCCAAGATCGCGGCATAGGTTCTGACTACACCTTC.

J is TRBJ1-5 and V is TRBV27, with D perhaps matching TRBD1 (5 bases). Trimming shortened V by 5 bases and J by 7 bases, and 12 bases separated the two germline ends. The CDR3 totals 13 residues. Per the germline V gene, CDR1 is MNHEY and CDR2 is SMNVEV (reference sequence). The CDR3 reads CASSPWGGQPQHF. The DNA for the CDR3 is TGTGCCAGCAGTCCCTGGGGGGGGCAGCCCCAGCATTTT.

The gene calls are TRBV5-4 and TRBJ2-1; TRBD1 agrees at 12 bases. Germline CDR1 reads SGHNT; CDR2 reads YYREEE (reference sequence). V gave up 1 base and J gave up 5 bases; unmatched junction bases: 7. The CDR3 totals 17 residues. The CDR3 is CASSLISGTGGHNEQFF. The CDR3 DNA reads TGTGCCAGCAGCTTGATTTCGGGGACAGGGGGCCACAATGAGCAGTTCTTC.

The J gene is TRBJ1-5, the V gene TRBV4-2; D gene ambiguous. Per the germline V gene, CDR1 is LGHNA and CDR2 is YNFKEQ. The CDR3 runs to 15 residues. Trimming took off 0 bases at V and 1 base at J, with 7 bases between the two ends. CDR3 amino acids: CASSQEEGSNQPQHF. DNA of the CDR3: TGTGCCAGCAGCCAAGAAGAAGGGAGCAATCAGCCCCAGCATTTT.

DNA of the CDR3: TGTGCCAGCAGTTACAGAACAGTTAATTCATTCTATGGCTACACCTTC. Its protein product is CASSYRTVNSFYGYTF. V gene TRBV6-5 combines with J gene TRBJ1-2, with no clear D. Trimming removed 2 bases from V and 4 bases from J, with 17 bases in between. CDR3 size: 16 residues. Germline V gene data show CDR1 as MNHEY and CDR2 as SVGAGI.

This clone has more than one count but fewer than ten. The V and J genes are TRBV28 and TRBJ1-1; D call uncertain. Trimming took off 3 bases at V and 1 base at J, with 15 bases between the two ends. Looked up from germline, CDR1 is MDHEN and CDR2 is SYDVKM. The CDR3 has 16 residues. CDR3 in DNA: TGTGCCAGCAGTTTTAAGGTCAGGAGGCAGAACACTGAAGCTTTCTTT. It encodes CASSFKVRRQNTEAFF.

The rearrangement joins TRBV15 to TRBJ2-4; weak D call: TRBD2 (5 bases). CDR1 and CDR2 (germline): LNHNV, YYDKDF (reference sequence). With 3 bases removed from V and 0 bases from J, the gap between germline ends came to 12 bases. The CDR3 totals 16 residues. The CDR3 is CATSRSLGLAKNIQYF. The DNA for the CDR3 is TGTGCCACCAGCAGGAGCTTAGGACTAGCCAAAAACATTCAGTACTTC. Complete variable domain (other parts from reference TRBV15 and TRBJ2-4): DAMVIQNPRYQVTQFGKPVTLSCSQTLNHNVMYWYQQKSSQAPKLLFHYYDKDFNNEADTPDNFQSRRPNTSFCFLDIRSPGLGDTAMYLCATSRSLGLAKNIQYFGAGTRLSVL.

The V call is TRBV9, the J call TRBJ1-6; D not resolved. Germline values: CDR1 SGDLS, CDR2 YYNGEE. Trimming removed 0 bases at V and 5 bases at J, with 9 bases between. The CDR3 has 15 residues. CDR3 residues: CASSVGSANNSPLHF. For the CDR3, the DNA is TGTGCCAGCAGCGTAGGCTCAGCCAATAATTCACCCCTCCACTTT.